This T cell receptor (beta chain) was observed in a study of cytomegalovirus exposure and HLA in healthy donors. Findings and caveats of the study: The productive fraction for most TCR beta V segments was about 87% or about 30% in an earlier analysis.

PCR was performed using 60 Vbeta and 13 Jbeta primers. Data came from immunoSEQ multiplex PCR; TCRdb stores just in-frame clones and leaves some out. Among 200,000 or so clones listed, about 90% were seen once. The CDR3 runs to 15 residues. Germline values: CDR1 SGHDT, CDR2 YYEEEE. On this clone: Its specificity is unknown. The junction does not match germline at one end; this may be a read error.

The rearrangement joins TRBV5-6 to TRBJ1-2; 11 bases are shared with TRBD1. The receptor's source is a girl under three years old in good health and CMV-seronegative. Sequencing used PBMCs. The CDR3 bases are TGTGCCAGCAGTTTGGGGACAGGGGGTAACTATGGCTACACCTTC. This codes for CASSLGTGGNYGYTF.